Sequencing of this T cell receptor beta chain was carried out in a study of T cells after yellow fever vaccination. This clonotype appeared a few times. Its antigen is not identified. Trimming removed 3 bases from V and 8 bases from J, with 14 bases in between. This CDR3 contains 14 residues. Study-level findings and limits: A weaker but faster secondary response was observed, peaking on day 5 versus 15. Some clonotypes were seen in both the CD4 and the CD8 compartments. These made up a small share and likely arose from convergent recombination. Post-booster reappearance was seen for most primary-vaccination clones (about 96% CD4, roughly 86% CD8).

The 5'RACE template-switching step produced TCR cDNA and added a universal primer site and UMIs. TCRdb recomputed calls from the 5' RACE reads with MiXCR, one row per CDR3 protein. The data show under 300,000 distinct CDR3 sequences, 6.5% to 8.5% seen once. This rearrangement joins TRBV12-3 or TRBV12-4 to TRBJ2-4; tentative D call: TRBD2 (6 bases). The sequences come from CD4+ T cells sorted from PBMCs, collected 15 days after the yellow fever booster vaccination. The clonotype comes from a man younger than 45 who received the YFV17D yellow fever vaccine. CDR3 nucleotides: TGTGCCAGCAGTTTTTCTGCCGGAGGGGACATTCAGTACTTC. Amino acids: CASSFSAGGDIQYF.